This T cell receptor beta chain was retrieved from a study of T cells in Graves' hyperthyroidism and ophthalmopathy. About the research overall: Prior to any treatment, at the point of initial diagnosis, peripheral blood was collected.

Not enrolled were patients with uncontrolled infection, other autoimmune disease, pregnancy or lactation. This clonotype was detected ten times or more. Its target is not known. Overall study results and limits: Median prediction lead before ophthalmopathy onset was 6.5 months with the model.

Amplified TCR beta CDR3 regions came from RNA transcripts. A first-round RT-PCR of the TCR CDR3 used the HTBI primer set. TCRdb reanalysed the multiplex PCR reads using MiXCR and keeps one entry per CDR3 protein. The table lists about 620,000 distinct CDR3 sequences, about a sixth of them singletons, with less than 4.5% in the top ten. The receptor comes from a woman aged 25 to 45 with Graves' hyperthyroidism. The specimen was blood.

DNA of the CDR3: TGTGCCAGCAGCTTAGGTAGCAATGAGCAGTTCTTC. Protein: CASSLGSNEQFF. The chain recombines TRBV5-5 with TRBJ2-1; D is ambiguous. Germline loops: CDR1 SGHKS, CDR2 YYEKEE (reference sequence). V was trimmed by 2 bases and J by 6 bases, leaving 6 bases between them. This CDR3 comprises 12 residues.